This TCR beta chain originates from a study of neurological immune-mediated disorders. Study-wide background: Secondary progressive disease was present in 3, and relapsing-remitting disease in around 31, of the approximately 35 multiple sclerosis patients. Points from the study as a whole: Clinical features showed no association with the multiple sclerosis repertoire cluster, and MRI features showed none either. TCR clonal expansion peaked in HTLV-1-associated myelopathy patients and was lowest in multiple sclerosis patients.

Synthesis of cDNA was carried out by template-switch 5'RACE. The reaction used 10-nucleotide random UMIs. TCRdb redid the calling of the 5' RACE reads with MiXCR, one entry per CDR3 protein. Here the sample spans 65,000 to 85,000 distinct CDR3 sequences, approximately 3.3% being singletons. Germline loops: CDR1 DFQATT, CDR2 SNEGSKA (reference sequence). CDR3 length: 13 residues. V gave up 3 bases and J gave up 6 bases, with 14 bases separating them. This clonotype was counted at least ten times. Its antigen is not known. The specimen sequenced was PBMCs. This TCR was recovered from a woman in her forties or fifties with multiple sclerosis. The J gene is TRBJ1-1, the V gene TRBV20-1, with TRBD1 as a possible D gene (6 bases). The CDR3 here is CSASPERGAEAFF. The DNA for the CDR3 is TGCAGTGCTAGCCCTGAGAGGGGGGCTGAAGCTTTCTTT.